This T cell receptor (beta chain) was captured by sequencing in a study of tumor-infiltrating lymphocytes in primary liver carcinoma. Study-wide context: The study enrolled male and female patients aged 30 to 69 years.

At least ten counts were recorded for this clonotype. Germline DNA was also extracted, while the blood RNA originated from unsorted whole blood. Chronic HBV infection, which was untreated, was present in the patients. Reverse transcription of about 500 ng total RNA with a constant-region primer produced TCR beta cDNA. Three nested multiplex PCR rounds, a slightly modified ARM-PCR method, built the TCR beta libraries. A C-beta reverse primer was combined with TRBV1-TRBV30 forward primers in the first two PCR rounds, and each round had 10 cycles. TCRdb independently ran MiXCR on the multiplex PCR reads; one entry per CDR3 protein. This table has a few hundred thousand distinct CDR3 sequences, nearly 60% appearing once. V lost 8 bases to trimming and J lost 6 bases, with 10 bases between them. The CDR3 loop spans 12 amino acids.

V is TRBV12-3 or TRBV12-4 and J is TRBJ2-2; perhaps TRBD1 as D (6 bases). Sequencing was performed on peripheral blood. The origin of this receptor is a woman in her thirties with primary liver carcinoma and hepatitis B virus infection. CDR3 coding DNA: TGTGCCAGCGGCCCAGGGGCCGGGGAGCTGTTTTTT. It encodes CASGPGAGELFF.